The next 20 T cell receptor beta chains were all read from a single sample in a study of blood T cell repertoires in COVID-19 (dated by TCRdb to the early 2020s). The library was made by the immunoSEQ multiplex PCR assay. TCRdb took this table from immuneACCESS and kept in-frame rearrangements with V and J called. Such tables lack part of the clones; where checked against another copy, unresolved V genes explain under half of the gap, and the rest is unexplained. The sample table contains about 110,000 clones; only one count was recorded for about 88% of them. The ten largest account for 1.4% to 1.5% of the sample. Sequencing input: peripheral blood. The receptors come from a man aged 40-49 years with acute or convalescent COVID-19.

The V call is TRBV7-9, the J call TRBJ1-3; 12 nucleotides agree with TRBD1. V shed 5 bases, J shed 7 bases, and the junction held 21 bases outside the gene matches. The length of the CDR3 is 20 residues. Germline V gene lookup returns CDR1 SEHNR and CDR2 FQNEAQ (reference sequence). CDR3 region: CASSTPRDRGRVVVGNTIYF. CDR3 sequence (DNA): TGTGCCAGCAGCACACCCCGGGACAGGGGGCGAGTTGTTGTCGGGAACACCATATATTTT. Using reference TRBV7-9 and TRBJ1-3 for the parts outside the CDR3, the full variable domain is DTGVSQNPRHKITKRGQNVTFRCDPISEHNRLYWYRQTLGQGPEFLTYFQNEAQLEKSRLLSDRFSAERPKGSFSTLEIQRTEQGDSAMYLCASSTPRDRGRVVVGNTIYFGEGSWLTVV.

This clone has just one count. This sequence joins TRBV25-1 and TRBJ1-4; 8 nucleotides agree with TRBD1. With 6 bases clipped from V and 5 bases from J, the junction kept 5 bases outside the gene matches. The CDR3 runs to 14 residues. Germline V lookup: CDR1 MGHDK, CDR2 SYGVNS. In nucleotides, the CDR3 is TGTGCCAGCAGAACGACAGGGGCAAATGAAAAACTGTTTTTT. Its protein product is CASRTTGANEKLFF.

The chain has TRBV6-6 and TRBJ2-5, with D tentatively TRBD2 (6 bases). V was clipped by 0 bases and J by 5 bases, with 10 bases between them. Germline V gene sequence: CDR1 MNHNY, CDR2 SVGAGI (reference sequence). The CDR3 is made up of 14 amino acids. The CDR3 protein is CASSYSSGWETQYF. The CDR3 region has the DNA TGTGCCAGCAGTTACTCGAGCGGGTGGGAGACCCAGTACTTC.

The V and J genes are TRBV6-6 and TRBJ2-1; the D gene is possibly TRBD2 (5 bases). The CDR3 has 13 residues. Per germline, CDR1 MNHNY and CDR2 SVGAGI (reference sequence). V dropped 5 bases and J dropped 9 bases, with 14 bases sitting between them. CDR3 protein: CASSQALVAEQFF. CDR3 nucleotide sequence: TGTGCCAGCAGTCAGGCACTAGTTGCTGAGCAGTTCTTC.

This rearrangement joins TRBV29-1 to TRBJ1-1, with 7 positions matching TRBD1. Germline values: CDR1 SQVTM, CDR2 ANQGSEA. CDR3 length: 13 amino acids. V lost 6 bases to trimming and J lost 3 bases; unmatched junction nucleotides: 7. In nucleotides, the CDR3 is TGCAGCGTCAAGACAGGGCCGGACACTGAAGCTTTCTTT. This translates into CSVKTGPDTEAFF.

The CDR3 bases are TGTGCCAGTAGGGACACGACGGAGACCCAGTACTTC. Translating it yields CASRDTTETQYF. This sequence joins TRBV19 and TRBJ2-5, with D perhaps TRBD1 (5 bases). There are 12 residues in the CDR3. Trimming pared 6 bases from V and 5 bases from J, leaving 10 bases between. Germline loops: CDR1 LNHDA, CDR2 SQIVND (reference sequence). Looking up the rest from reference TRBV19 and TRBJ2-5 gives the full variable domain: DGGITQSPKYLFRKEGQNVTLSCEQNLNHDAMYWYRQDPGQGLRLIYYSQIVNDFQKGDIAEGYSVSREKKESFPLTVTSAQKNPTAFYLCASRDTTETQYFGPGTRLLVL.

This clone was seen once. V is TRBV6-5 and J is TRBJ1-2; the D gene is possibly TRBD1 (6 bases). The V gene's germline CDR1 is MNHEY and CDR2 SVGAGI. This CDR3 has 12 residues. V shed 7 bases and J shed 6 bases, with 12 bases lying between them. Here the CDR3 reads CASTRGGDGYTF. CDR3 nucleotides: TGTGCCAGCACCAGGGGAGGGGATGGCTACACCTTC.

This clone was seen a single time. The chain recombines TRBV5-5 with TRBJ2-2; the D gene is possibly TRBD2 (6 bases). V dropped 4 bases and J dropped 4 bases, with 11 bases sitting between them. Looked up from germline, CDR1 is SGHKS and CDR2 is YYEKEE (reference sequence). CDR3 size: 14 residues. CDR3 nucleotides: TGTGCCAGCAGCGTAACCGGGGGCACCGGGGAGCTGTTTTTT. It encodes CASSVTGGTGELFF.

CDR3 in DNA: TGCAGCGTGGGACAGAACACCGGGGAGCTGTTTTTT. Translating gives CSVGQNTGELFF. This rearrangement joins TRBV29-1 to TRBJ2-2; maybe TRBD1 (6 bases). The CDR3 loop spans 12 amino acids. The germline V and J ends were trimmed by 6 bases and 1 base, with 6 bases remaining between them. From germline, CDR1 is SQVTM and CDR2 ANQGSEA.

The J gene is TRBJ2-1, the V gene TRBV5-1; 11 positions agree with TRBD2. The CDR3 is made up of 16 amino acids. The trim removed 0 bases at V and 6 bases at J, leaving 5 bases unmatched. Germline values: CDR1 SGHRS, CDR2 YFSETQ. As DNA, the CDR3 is TGCGCCAGCAGCTTGGATGGGACTAGCGGACCCAATGAGCAGTTCTTC. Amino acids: CASSLDGTSGPNEQFF.

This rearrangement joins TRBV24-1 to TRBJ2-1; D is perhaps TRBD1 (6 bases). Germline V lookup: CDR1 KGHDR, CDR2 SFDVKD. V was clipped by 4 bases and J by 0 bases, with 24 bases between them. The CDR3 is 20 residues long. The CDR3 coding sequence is TGTGCCACCAGTGACCCAACAGGGAAAGAGAGTAAGGGCTCCTACAATGAGCAGTTCTTC. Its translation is CATSDPTGKESKGSYNEQFF.

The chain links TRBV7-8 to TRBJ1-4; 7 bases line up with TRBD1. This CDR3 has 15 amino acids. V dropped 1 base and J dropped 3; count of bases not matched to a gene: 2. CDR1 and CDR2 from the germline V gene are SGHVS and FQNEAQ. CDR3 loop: CASSLGQGANEKLFF. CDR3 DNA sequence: TGTGCCAGCAGCTTAGGACAGGGAGCTAATGAAAAACTGTTTTTT.

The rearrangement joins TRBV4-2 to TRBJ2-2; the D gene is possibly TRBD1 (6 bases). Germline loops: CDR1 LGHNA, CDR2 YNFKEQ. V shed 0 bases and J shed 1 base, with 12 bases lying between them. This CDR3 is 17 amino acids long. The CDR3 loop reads CASSQDEGGRNTGELFF. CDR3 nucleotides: TGTGCCAGCAGCCAAGATGAAGGGGGACGGAACACCGGGGAGCTGTTTTTT.

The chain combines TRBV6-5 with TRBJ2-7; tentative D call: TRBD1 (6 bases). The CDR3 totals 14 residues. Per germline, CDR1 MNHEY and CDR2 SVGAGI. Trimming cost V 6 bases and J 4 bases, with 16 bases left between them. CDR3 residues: CASSSRDKTYEQYF. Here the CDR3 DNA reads TGTGCCAGCAGCTCCCGGGACAAAACTTACGAGCAGTACTTC.

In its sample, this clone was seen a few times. CDR3: CASSRDILYNEQFF. CDR3 DNA sequence: TGTGCCAGCAGCCGGGACATCCTTTACAATGAGCAGTTCTTC. The chain has TRBV7-2 and TRBJ2-1, with D possibly TRBD1 on 6 matching bases. Germline loops: CDR1 SGHTA, CDR2 FQGNSA. V was trimmed by 5 bases and J by 4 bases, leaving 12 bases between them. The length of the CDR3 is 14 residues.

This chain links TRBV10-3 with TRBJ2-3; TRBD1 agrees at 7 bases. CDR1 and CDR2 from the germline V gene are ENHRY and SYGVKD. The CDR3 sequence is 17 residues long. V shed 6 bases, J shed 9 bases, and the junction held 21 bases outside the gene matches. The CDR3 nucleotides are TGTGCCATCAGCCTAGACCCGGGACAGCCCGTCGTAGGGACGCAGTATTTT. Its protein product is CAISLDPGQPVVGTQYF.

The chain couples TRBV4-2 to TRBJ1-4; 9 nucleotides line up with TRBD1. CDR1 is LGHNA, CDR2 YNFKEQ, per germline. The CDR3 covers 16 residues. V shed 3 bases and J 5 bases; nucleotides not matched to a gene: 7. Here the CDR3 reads CASSQGTGTGNEKLFF. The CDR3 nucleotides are TGTGCCAGCAGCCAGGGCACCGGGACAGGGAATGAAAAACTGTTTTTT.

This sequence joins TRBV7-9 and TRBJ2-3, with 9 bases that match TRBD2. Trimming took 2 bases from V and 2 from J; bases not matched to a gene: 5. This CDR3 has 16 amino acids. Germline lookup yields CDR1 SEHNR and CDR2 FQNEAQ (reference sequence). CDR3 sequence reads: CASSLQRLAATDTQYF. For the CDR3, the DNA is TGTGCCAGCAGCTTACAAAGACTAGCGGCCACAGATACGCAGTATTTT. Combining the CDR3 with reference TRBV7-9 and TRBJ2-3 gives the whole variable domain DTGVSQNPRHKITKRGQNVTFRCDPISEHNRLYWYRQTLGQGPEFLTYFQNEAQLEKSRLLSDRFSAERPKGSFSTLEIQRTEQGDSAMYLCASSLQRLAATDTQYFGPGTRLTVL.

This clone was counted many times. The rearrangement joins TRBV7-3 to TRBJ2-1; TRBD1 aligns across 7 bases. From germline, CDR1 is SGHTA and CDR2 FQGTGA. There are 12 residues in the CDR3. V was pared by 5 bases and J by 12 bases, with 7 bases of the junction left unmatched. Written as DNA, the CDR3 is TGTGCCAGCAGCGAGGGCCGGACAGGGCAGTTCTTC. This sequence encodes CASSEGRTGQFF.

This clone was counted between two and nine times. CDR3 bases: TGTGCCAGCCGACAGGGGGGGCGCACTGAAGCTTTCTTT. The encoded protein is CASRQGGRTEAFF. The V gene is TRBV19, the J gene TRBJ1-1; 9 positions match TRBD1. Per the germline V gene, CDR1 is LNHDA and CDR2 is SQIVND (reference sequence). The junction had 6 bases not matched to a gene; V was cut back by 9 bases and J by 4 bases. The CDR3 runs to 13 residues.